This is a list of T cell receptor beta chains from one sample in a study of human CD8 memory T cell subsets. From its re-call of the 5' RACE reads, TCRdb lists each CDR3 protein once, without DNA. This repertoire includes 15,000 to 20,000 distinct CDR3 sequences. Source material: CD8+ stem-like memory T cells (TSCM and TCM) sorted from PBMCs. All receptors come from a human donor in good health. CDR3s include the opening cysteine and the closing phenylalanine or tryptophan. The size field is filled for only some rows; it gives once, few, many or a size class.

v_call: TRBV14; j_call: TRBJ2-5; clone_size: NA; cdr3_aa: CASSQGDLRVETQYF
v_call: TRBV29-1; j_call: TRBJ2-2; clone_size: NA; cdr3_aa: CSVDSGLTGELFF
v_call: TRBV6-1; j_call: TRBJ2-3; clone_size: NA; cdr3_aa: CASSELTTGHTDTQYF
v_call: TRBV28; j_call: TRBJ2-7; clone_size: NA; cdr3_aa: CASSRSTEQYF
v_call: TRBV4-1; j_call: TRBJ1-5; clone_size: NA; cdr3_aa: CASSLGTTEHQPQHF
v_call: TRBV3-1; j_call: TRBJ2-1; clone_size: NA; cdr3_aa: CASSPDHRSRSYNEQFF
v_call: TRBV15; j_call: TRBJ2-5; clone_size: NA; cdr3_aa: CATSRSAGNQETQYF
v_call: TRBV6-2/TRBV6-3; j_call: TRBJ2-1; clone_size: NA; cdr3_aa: CASSYVEGNEQFF
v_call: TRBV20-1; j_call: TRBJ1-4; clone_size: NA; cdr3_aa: CSAPGTDNEKLFF
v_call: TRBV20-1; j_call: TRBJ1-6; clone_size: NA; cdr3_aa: CSAREGPSHPSNSPLHF
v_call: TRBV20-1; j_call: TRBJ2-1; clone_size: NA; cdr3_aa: CSASELAGSYNEQFF
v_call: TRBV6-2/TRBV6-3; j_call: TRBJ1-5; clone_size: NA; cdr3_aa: CASSPPDGNQPQHF
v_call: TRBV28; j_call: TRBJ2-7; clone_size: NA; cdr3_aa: CASSLPTSGNSYEQYF
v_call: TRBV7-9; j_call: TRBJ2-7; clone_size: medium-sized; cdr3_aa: CAVEQGPGEQYF
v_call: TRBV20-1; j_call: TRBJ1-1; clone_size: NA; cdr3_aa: CSARKGQGTEAFF
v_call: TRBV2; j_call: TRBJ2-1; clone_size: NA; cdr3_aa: CASRAMVSYNEQFF
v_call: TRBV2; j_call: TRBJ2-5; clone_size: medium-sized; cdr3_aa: CAGEGEETQYF
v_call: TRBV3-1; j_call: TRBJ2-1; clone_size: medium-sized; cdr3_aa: CASSQSAGGYEQFF
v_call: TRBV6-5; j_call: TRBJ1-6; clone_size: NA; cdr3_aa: CASSYSPDRGQSPLHF
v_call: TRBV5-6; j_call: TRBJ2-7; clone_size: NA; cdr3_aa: CASSLSGAYEQYF
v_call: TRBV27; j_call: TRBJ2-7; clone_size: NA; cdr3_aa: CASSLVAEAYEQYF
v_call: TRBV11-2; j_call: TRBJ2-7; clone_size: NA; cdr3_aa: CASSQHPTSGRTYEQYF
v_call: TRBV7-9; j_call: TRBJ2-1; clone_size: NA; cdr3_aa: CASSSYRTGSSSYNEQFF
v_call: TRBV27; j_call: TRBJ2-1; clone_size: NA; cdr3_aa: CASTLGASGYNEQFF
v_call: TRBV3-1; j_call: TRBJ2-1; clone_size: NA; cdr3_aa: CASSPGTGPNNEQFF
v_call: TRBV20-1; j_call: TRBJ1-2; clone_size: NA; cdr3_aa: CSARSLTGKFNYGYTF
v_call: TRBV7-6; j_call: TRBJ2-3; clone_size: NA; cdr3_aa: CASSLPKTGTSGRTDTQYF
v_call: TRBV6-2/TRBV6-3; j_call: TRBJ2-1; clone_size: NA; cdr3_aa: CASTQGPRERAYNEQFF
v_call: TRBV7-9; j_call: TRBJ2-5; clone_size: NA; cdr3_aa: CASSPSGGQYF
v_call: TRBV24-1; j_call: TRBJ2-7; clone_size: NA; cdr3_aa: CATSGTGGQEQYF
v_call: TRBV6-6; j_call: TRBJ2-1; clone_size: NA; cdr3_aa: CASSYEGGIDEQFF
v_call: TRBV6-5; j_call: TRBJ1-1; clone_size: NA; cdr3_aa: CASSYGVGFTEAFF
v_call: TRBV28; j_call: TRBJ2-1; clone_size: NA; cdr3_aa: CASTSVLVSPRTEQFF
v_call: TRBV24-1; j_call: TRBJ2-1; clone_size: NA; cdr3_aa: CATSWTSGDSYNEQFF
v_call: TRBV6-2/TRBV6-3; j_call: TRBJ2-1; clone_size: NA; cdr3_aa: CASSPQGLHNEQFF
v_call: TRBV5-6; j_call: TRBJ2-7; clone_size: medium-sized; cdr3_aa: CASSPGGVYEQYF
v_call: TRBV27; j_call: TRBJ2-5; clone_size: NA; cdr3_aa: CASSPSGGRSQETQYF
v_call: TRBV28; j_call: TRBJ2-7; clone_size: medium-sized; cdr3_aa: CASSIETSGSGYEQYF
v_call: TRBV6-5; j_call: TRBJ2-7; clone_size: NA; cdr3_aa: CASTLRQGLSYEQYF
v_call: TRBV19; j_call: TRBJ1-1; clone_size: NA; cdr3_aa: CASSIFDSNEAFF
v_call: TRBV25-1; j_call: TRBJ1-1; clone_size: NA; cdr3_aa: CASSQVRGRGTEAFF
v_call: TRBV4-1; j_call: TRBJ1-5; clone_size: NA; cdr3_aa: CASSPARGSDQPQHF
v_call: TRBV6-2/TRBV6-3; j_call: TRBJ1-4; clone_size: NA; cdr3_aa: CASSYGLSRGEKLFF
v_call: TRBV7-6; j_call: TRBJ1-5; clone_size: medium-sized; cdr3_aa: CASSPPGLDQPQHF
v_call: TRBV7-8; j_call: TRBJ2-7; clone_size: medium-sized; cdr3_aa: CASSLAGPVREQYF
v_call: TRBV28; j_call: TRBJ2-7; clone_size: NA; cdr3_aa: CASSISGSQYEQYF
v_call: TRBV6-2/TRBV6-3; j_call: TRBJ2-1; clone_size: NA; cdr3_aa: CASGAGDEQFF
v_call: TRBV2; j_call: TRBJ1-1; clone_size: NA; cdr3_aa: CASRRPQTGDMNTEAFF
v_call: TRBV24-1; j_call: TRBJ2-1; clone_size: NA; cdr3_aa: CATSDSPPGSSGRSSYNEQFF
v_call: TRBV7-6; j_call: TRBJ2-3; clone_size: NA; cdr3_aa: CASSLEYGGGTDTQYF
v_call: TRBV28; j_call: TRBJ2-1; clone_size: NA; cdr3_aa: CASSPLAGLNNEQFF
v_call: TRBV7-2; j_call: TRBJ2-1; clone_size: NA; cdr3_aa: CASSLGSDEQFF
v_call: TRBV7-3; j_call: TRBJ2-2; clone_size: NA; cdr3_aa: CASSLTETGELFF
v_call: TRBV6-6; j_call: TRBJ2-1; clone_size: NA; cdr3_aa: CASSFPGNEQFF
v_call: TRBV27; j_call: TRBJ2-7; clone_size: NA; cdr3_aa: CASSLSSGDRVYEQYF
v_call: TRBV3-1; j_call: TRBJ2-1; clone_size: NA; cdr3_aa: CASSWDSGNSYNEQFF
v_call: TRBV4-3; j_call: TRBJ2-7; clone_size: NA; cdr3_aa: CASSQFWGSGSEQYF